One and the same sample provided the 5 T cell receptor beta chains below, sequenced in a study of Ad26.COV2.S vaccination and SARS-CoV-2 variants. Treatment of the sample: around 19 received Ad26.COV2.S at low or high dose, single or two shots; 5 received placebo; per-sample allocation not given. All samples were drawn on day 63, counting from the first vaccine or placebo injection. Clones were sequenced by immunoSEQ multiplex PCR, and TCRdb holds only the in-frame ones, with some missing. This repertoire shows around 420,000 clones, over 75% found once; its top ten account for approximately 4%. Sequences were derived from peripheral blood, sampled in a trial of Ad26.COV2.S vaccine versus placebo. These receptors were taken from a person aged 18-65 years who received the Ad26.COV2.S COVID-19 vaccine or a placebo.

The chain combines TRBV7-2 with TRBJ2-5; 9 bases are a match to TRBD1. Losses at the gene ends were 5 bases for V and 7 bases for J; bases not matched to a gene: 11. CDR1 is SGHTA, CDR2 FQGNSA, per germline. The CDR3 runs 15 residues. CDR3 sequence (DNA): TGTGCCAGCAGCCAACAGGGGGCTAGCATTGGGACCCAGTACTTC. It yields the protein CASSQQGASIGTQYF.

The rearrangement uses TRBV29-1 and TRBJ1-3; the match to TRBD1 covers 9 bases. Germline loops: CDR1 SQVTM, CDR2 ANQGSEA. CDR3 length: 14 residues. J lost 3 bases, V lost 6 bases, and 6 bases had no gene match. CDR3 DNA sequence: TGCAGCGTGAGAACAGGGGGCTATGGAAACACCATATATTTT. Translating gives CSVRTGGYGNTIYF.

The rearrangement uses TRBV7-2 and TRBJ2-5; TRBD2 is a possible D gene (5 bases). Germline V CDR1 and CDR2: SGHTA, FQGNSA. V lost 2 bases, J lost 4 bases, and 5 bases lay in between. The CDR3 runs to 12 residues. CDR3 protein: CASSLRGETQYF. DNA for the CDR3: TGTGCCAGCAGCTTACGGGGAGAGACCCAGTACTTC.

This chain links TRBV2 with TRBJ2-3; D gene unclear. Trimming removed 3 bases from V and 6 bases from J, with 13 bases in between. The CDR3 consists of 14 residues. Per germline, CDR1 SNHLY and CDR2 FYNNEI. CDR3 DNA: TGTGCCAGCAGTGAGAGACCGGCATGGGATACGCAGTATTTT. It is translated as CASSERPAWDTQYF.

In this sample, this clone turned up once. J is TRBJ2-3 and V is TRBV5-4; the D gene could be TRBD1 or TRBD2 (5 bases each). CDR1 is SGHNT, CDR2 YYREEE, per germline (reference sequence). The CDR3 is 15 amino acids. V lost 1 base and J lost 0, with 9 bases in between. CDR3 nucleotides: TGTGCCAGCAGCTTGTGGGGACGGAGCACAGATACGCAGTATTTT. As protein: CASSLWGRSTDTQYF.